A selection of T cell receptor beta chains follows, all from one sample in a study of OX40 agonist ivuxolimab in advanced cancers. TCRdb's copy holds only in-frame clones and misses some; the assay was immunoSEQ multiplex PCR. The sample lists about 76,000 clones; around 90% were seen once. This specimen was CD4+ or CD8+ T cells sorted from blood, taken in a trial of the OX40 agonist ivuxolimab. These receptors all stem from an adult with an advanced solid tumor such as melanoma, head and neck, liver or kidney cancer. Both conserved end residues are trimmed from each CDR3. The order of the fields is CDR3 length, J gene, V gene, CDR3 protein.

cdr3_length: 12; j_call: TRBJ1-1; v_call: TRBV10-3; cdr3_aa: AISGQGHSTEAF
cdr3_length: 13; j_call: TRBJ2-1; v_call: TRBV28; cdr3_aa: ASSRQGDSYNEQF
cdr3_length: 12; j_call: TRBJ2-7; v_call: TRBV11-3; cdr3_aa: ASIPGTGNYEQY
cdr3_length: 13; j_call: TRBJ1-2; v_call: TRBV5-6; cdr3_aa: ASNPGGTRSYGYT
cdr3_length: 15; j_call: TRBJ1-4; v_call: TRBV7-9; cdr3_aa: ASSLVMGLATNEKLF
cdr3_length: 16; j_call: TRBJ2-7; v_call: TRBV5-4; cdr3_aa: ASSLDFPALAGGYEQY
cdr3_length: 17; j_call: TRBJ1-1; v_call: TRBV4-1; cdr3_aa: ASSQVRAGISSVNTEAF
cdr3_length: 12; j_call: TRBJ2-1; v_call: TRBV30; cdr3_aa: AWAGLTGYNEQF
cdr3_length: 13; j_call: TRBJ2-5; v_call: TRBV5-4; cdr3_aa: ASNARGMGQETQY
cdr3_length: 14; j_call: TRBJ2-7; v_call: TRBV19; cdr3_aa: ASSRSTLAGLYEQY
cdr3_length: 13; j_call: TRBJ2-1; v_call: TRBV27; cdr3_aa: ASSLGQGSGNEQF
cdr3_length: 11; j_call: TRBJ2-1; v_call: TRBV7-9; cdr3_aa: ASTGDSFNEQF
cdr3_length: 10; j_call: TRBJ2-5; v_call: TRBV2; cdr3_aa: ASMDRGETQY
cdr3_length: 11; j_call: TRBJ1-2; v_call: TRBV19; cdr3_aa: ASSPLLGYGYT
cdr3_length: 15; j_call: TRBJ2-7; v_call: TRBV2; cdr3_aa: ASSIGGGSGRTYEQY
cdr3_length: 11; j_call: TRBJ2-5; v_call: TRBV6-6; cdr3_aa: ASRTRGNETQY
cdr3_length: 13; j_call: TRBJ2-7; v_call: TRBV27; cdr3_aa: ASSQTGSGLYEQY
cdr3_length: 12; j_call: TRBJ1-1; v_call: TRBV28; cdr3_aa: ASSLLPLNTEAF
cdr3_length: 10; j_call: TRBJ1-1; v_call: TRBV6-1; cdr3_aa: ASSHGTAEAF
cdr3_length: 13; j_call: TRBJ2-2; v_call: TRBV4-2; cdr3_aa: ASSHDVTGTGELF
cdr3_length: 12; j_call: TRBJ2-6; v_call: TRBV10-3; cdr3_aa: AISQGSGANVLT
cdr3_length: 12; j_call: TRBJ1-1; v_call: TRBV29-1; cdr3_aa: SGIRQGITTEAF
cdr3_length: 11; j_call: TRBJ2-7; v_call: TRBV28; cdr3_aa: AISWGQGAEQY
cdr3_length: 12; j_call: TRBJ1-5; v_call: TRBV7-2; cdr3_aa: ASSLADRGQPQH
cdr3_length: 16; j_call: TRBJ2-5; v_call: TRBV28; cdr3_aa: ASSLLDLGLASPETQY
cdr3_length: 14; j_call: TRBJ2-2; v_call: TRBV5-1; cdr3_aa: ASSLAAGVRNGELF
cdr3_length: 12; j_call: TRBJ2-7; v_call: TRBV11-3; cdr3_aa: ASGRGTSGYEQY
cdr3_length: 11; j_call: TRBJ2-7; v_call: TRBV4-1; cdr3_aa: ASSGTGGYEQY
cdr3_length: 11; j_call: TRBJ1-2; v_call: TRBV7-2; cdr3_aa: ASTPDRNYGYT
cdr3_length: 17; j_call: TRBJ2-7; v_call: TRBV7-9; cdr3_aa: ASSLPLAGGRDSFGEQY
cdr3_length: 11; j_call: TRBJ1-1; v_call: TRBV10-1; cdr3_aa: ASSETRNTEAF
cdr3_length: 12; j_call: TRBJ2-7; v_call: TRBV27; cdr3_aa: ASSWGQGVYEQY
cdr3_length: 16; j_call: TRBJ2-7; v_call: TRBV11-1; cdr3_aa: ASSWGQGSTPYSYKQY
cdr3_length: 12; j_call: TRBJ2-7; v_call: TRBV18; cdr3_aa: ASSPPSGAYEQY
cdr3_length: 12; j_call: TRBJ2-1; v_call: TRBV6-6; cdr3_aa: ASRDPWRNNEQF
cdr3_length: 11; j_call: TRBJ2-7; v_call: TRBV25-1; cdr3_aa: ASSGRRLYEQY
cdr3_length: 12; j_call: TRBJ1-6; v_call: TRBV7-9; cdr3_aa: ASSLESGNSPLH
cdr3_length: 13; j_call: TRBJ1-1; v_call: TRBV9; cdr3_aa: ASSVGGGPNTEAF
cdr3_length: 13; j_call: TRBJ2-5; v_call: TRBV4-1; cdr3_aa: ASSLADTPQETQY
cdr3_length: 13; j_call: TRBJ1-1; v_call: TRBV6-6; cdr3_aa: ASSYPERGKSGAF
cdr3_length: 9; j_call: TRBJ2-7; v_call: TRBV2; cdr3_aa: ASGAGSEQY
cdr3_length: 13; j_call: TRBJ1-4; v_call: TRBV6-6; cdr3_aa: ASSYIQPTNEKLF
cdr3_length: 13; j_call: TRBJ1-1; v_call: TRBV18; cdr3_aa: ASSPDIRGPTEAF